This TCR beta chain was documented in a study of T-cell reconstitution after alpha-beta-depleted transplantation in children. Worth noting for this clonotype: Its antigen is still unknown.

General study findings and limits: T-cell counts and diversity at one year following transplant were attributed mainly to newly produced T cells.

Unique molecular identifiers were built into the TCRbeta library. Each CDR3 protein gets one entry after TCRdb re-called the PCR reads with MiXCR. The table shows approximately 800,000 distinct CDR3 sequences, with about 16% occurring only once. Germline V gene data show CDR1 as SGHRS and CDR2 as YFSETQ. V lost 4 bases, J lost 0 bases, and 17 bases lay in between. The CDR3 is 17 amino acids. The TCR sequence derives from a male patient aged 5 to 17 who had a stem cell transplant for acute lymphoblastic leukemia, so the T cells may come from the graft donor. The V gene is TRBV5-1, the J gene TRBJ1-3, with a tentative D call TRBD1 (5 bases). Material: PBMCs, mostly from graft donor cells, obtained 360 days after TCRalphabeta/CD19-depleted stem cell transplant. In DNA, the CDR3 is TGCGCCAGCAGCATAGGGACTCTGACGCACTCTGGAAACACCATATATTTT. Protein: CASSIGTLTHSGNTIYF.